What follows are 32 T cell receptor beta chains derived from one specimen sequenced in a study of blood T cells in healthy people across ages. A second PCR, run for about 7 to 11 cycles, used a sample-barcoded 5' primer plus a J-beta primer mix. Each CDR3 protein is one row after TCRdb ran MiXCR on the 5' RACE reads. Among 750,000 to 850,000 distinct CDR3 sequences listed, around 25% were seen once. The sample was also reused in another study, on T cells of mothers and their children.

Sequencing was performed on blood. The receptors shown here come from a boy between 5 and 17 years old in good health.

This clonotype showed up just once. J is TRBJ2-1 and V is TRBV20-1; 9 nucleotides agree with TRBD1. TRBJ2-5 explains the end of the DNA better; the J call may be wrong. CDR3 length: 12 amino acids. CDR1 is DFQATT and CDR2 is SNEGSKA in the germline V gene (reference sequence). The CDR3 DNA sequence: TGCAGTGCCGTGGACAGGGGAGAGACCCAGTACTTC. Its protein is CSAVDRGETQYF.

CDR3 loop: CSARGGKGGETYEQYF. The DNA of the CDR3 is TGCAGTGCTAGAGGGGGTAAAGGGGGTGAGACTTACGAGCAGTACTTC. The chain combines TRBV20-1 with TRBJ2-5; the D gene is possibly TRBD1 (6 bases). The J call may be mistaken, given a closer DNA end match to TRBJ2-7. CDR3 length equals 16 residues. The germline gives CDR1 DFQATT, CDR2 SNEGSKA (reference sequence).

This clonotype has more than one count but fewer than ten. The V gene is TRBV4-2, the J gene TRBJ2-1; D is uncertain. The CDR3 has 18 residues. Deletions cut 1 base from V and 6 bases from J, with 22 bases between. The germline V gene has CDR1 LGHNA and CDR2 YNFKEQ. In DNA, the CDR3 is TGTGCCAGCAGCCAAGTTCTGGCTGATCCCCCAGCCCTCAATGAGCAGTTCTTC. Its protein product is CASSQVLADPPALNEQFF.

The table lists this clonotype with a few counts. The chain uses TRBV4-2 and TRBJ2-1; 7 bases are a match to TRBD1. V trimming: 4 bases; J trimming: 0 bases; junction bases outside the gene matches: 6. The CDR3 has 16 residues. Germline CDR1 and CDR2: LGHNA and YNFKEQ. DNA of the CDR3: TGTGCCAGCAGCCGAGAACAGGGGAACTCCTACAATGAGCAGTTCTTC. Amino acids: CASSREQGNSYNEQFF.

This clonotype has just a few counts. CDR3 residues: CSVQGFREQETQYF. The CDR3, as DNA: TGCAGCGTACAGGGTTTTCGTGAACAAGAGACCCAGTACTTC. This chain connects TRBV29-1 to TRBJ2-5; D may be TRBD1 (6 bases). Germline values: CDR1 SQVTM, CDR2 ANQGSEA. Trimming left V 6 bases short and J 2 bases short, with 16 bases between. This CDR3 region has 14 residues.

V gene TRBV12-3 or TRBV12-4 combines with J gene TRBJ2-1, with 7 bases that match TRBD2. V gave up 5 bases and J gave up 6 bases; unmatched junction bases: 1. This CDR3 is 12 amino acids long. The CDR3 DNA follows: TGTGCCAGCAGTCGACTAGCCAATGAGCAGTTCTTC. Translating gives CASSRLANEQFF.

The chain recombines TRBV5-4 with TRBJ2-7; D perhaps matches TRBD1 (6 bases). Germline loops: CDR1 SGHNT, CDR2 YYREEE (reference sequence). The V end lost 3 bases, the J end lost 4 bases, and 17 bases lay between the germline ends. The CDR3 runs to 15 residues. The CDR3 DNA is TGTGCCAGCAGCTCTCAACAGGGTTTTGGTTACGAGCAGTACTTC. Its protein is CASSSQQGFGYEQYF. The entire variable domain, with the rest obtained from reference TRBV5-4 and TRBJ2-7, is as follows: ETGVTQSPTHLIKTRGQQVTLRCSSQSGHNTVSWYQQALGQGPQFIFQYYREEENGRGNFPPRFSGLQFPNYSSELNVNALELDDSALYLCASSSQQGFGYEQYFGPGTRLTVT.

This chain links TRBV7-9 with TRBJ2-3; D possibly corresponds to TRBD2 (5 bases). The CDR3 consists of 15 residues. Per germline, CDR1 SEHNR and CDR2 FQNEAQ (reference sequence). V lost 4 bases and J 1 base, leaving 12 bases between the germline ends. As DNA, the CDR3 is TGTGCCAGCAGCTCGGCCCTGGAGGGCACAGATACGCAGTATTTT. Protein sequence: CASSSALEGTDTQYF.

This rearrangement joins TRBV2 to TRBJ2-5; possibly TRBD1 for D (6 bases). The DNA end is a closer match to TRBJ2-7, so the J assignment may be wrong. CDR3 length: 14 residues. Germline CDR1 reads SNHLY; CDR2 reads FYNNEI. CDR3 nucleotide sequence: TGTGCCAGCAAGATAACGGACAGACCCTACGAGCAGTACTTC. It is translated as CASKITDRPYEQYF.

This clonotype was detected only a few times. The chain uses TRBV4-1 and TRBJ2-7, with 7 bases aligning to TRBD2. The V segment lost 1 base and the J segment 2 bases; nucleotides outside the gene matches: 8. The CDR3 is made up of 16 amino acids. CDR1 is MGHRA, CDR2 YSYEKL, per germline. The CDR3 DNA reads TGCGCCAGCAGCCAAGGAGATCACGGGACTACCTACGAGCAGTACTTC. It is translated as CASSQGDHGTTYEQYF.

This clonotype turned up a few times. This sequence joins TRBV3-1 and TRBJ1-2; D gene uncertain. The germline V gene has CDR1 LGHDT and CDR2 YNNKEL (reference sequence). CDR3 size: 14 residues. The germline V and J ends were trimmed by 4 bases and 4 bases, with 13 bases remaining between them. The CDR3 DNA follows: TGTGCCAGCAGCCCCCAGACGGGATTCTATGGCTACACCTTC. This sequence encodes CASSPQTGFYGYTF.

V and J are TRBV7-8 and TRBJ2-3; 15 positions match TRBD2. CDR3 size: 16 residues. Germline V gene lookup returns CDR1 SGHVS and CDR2 FQNEAQ. The J segment lost 3 bases and the V segment lost 6 bases, leaving 4 bases of the junction unmatched. CDR3 nucleotides: TGTGCCAGCAGACGGACTAGCGGGGGGGCAACAGATACGCAGTATTTT. Protein product: CASRRTSGGATDTQYF. Drawing the rest from reference TRBV7-8 and TRBJ2-3, the complete variable domain is GAGVSQSPRYKVAKRGQDVALRCDPISGHVSLFWYQQALGQGPEFLTYFQNEAQLDKSGLPSDRFFAERPEGSVSTLKIQRTQQEDSAVYLCASRRTSGGATDTQYFGPGTRLTVL.

The chain couples TRBV6-4 to TRBJ1-2; 10 positions match TRBD1. There are 14 residues in the CDR3. Losses at the gene ends were 8 bases for V and 4 bases for J; bases not matched to a gene: 7. CDR1 is MRHNA and CDR2 is SNTAGT in the germline V gene. DNA of the CDR3: TGTGCCAGCGTGGAGAGGGACAGGGGCTATGGCTACACCTTC. Its protein is CASVERDRGYGYTF.

In its sample, this clonotype was seen a few times. The CDR3 region is CASSQDTSGWLNEQYF. The CDR3 region has the DNA TGCGCCAGCAGCCAAGATACTAGCGGCTGGCTTAATGAGCAGTACTTC. The rearrangement uses TRBV4-3 and TRBJ2-1; 8 bases are shared with TRBD2. The end of the DNA is better explained by TRBJ2-7, so the J call may be wrong. Germline V CDR1 and CDR2: LGHNA, YSLEER. This CDR3 spans 16 amino acids.

Comment on this clonotype: One end of the junction fails to match germline, which may point to a read error. J is TRBJ2-1 and V is TRBV25-1; 7 positions match TRBD2. Per germline, CDR1 MGHDK and CDR2 SYGVNS. The CDR3 spans 15 residues. CDR3 residues: CDSSELADTYNEQFF. CDR3 coding DNA: TGTGACAGCAGTGAGCTAGCGGACACCTACAATGAGCAGTTCTTC.

This clonotype turned up a few times. The rearrangement links TRBV11-2 to TRBJ2-1; D not certain. The DNA end is a closer match to TRBJ2-7, so the J assignment may be wrong. CDR1 and CDR2 (germline): SGHAT, FQNNGV. The CDR3 contains 14 residues. DNA for the CDR3: TGTGCCAGCAGCTTAGATCTCCGGAATTACGAGCAGTACTTC. Protein product: CASSLDLRNYEQYF.

A few counts support this clonotype. The chain combines TRBV6-2 or TRBV6-3 with TRBJ2-1; TRBD2 matches 7 bases. This CDR3 has 18 residues. Trimming took 2 bases from V and 0 from J; bases not matched to a gene: 10. The germline V gene encodes CDR1 MNHEY and CDR2 SVGEGT. The CDR3 coding sequence is TGTGCCAGCAGTTACACGTTGAAGCGGGGAAGCTCCTACAATGAGCAGTTCTTC. Amino acid sequence: CASSYTLKRGSSYNEQFF.

This clonotype came up a few times. The J gene is TRBJ1-6, the V gene TRBV6-5; unclear D gene. The ends were cut back, 0 bases at V and 3 bases at J, with 9 bases in the middle. There are 16 residues in the CDR3. Germline values: CDR1 MNHEY, CDR2 SVGAGI. The CDR3 nucleotides are TGTGCCAGCAGTTACTCGAGGCAGTTCTATAATTCACCCCTCCACTTT. As protein: CASSYSRQFYNSPLHF.

This clonotype came up a few times. The chain is built from TRBV25-1 and TRBJ1-4, with 8 bases fitting TRBD1. The V gene end was trimmed by 3 bases and the J gene end by 5 bases; junction bases not matched to a gene: 8. The CDR3 is 16 residues long. The germline V gene encodes CDR1 MGHDK and CDR2 SYGVNS. This CDR3 reads CASSDRGRGWNEKLFF. The CDR3 region has the DNA TGTGCCAGCAGTGACAGGGGGCGCGGGTGGAATGAAAAACTGTTTTTT.

The rearrangement links TRBV7-3 to TRBJ2-2, with TRBD2 as a possible D gene (7 bases). The V gene lost 0 bases and the J gene lost 6 bases, with 11 bases spanning the gap. The CDR3 has 15 amino acids. The germline gives CDR1 SGHTA, CDR2 FQGTGA. The CDR3 sequence is CASSLTRGAAGELFF. The CDR3 DNA sequence: TGTGCCAGCAGCTTAACCCGGGGGGCTGCCGGGGAGCTGTTTTTT. Together with reference TRBV7-3 and TRBJ2-2, the CDR3 gives the full variable domain: GAGVSQTPSNKVTEKGKYVELRCDPISGHTALYWYRQSLGQGPEFLIYFQGTGAADDSGLPNDRFFAVRPEGSVSTLKIQRTERGDSAVYLCASSLTRGAAGELFFGEGSRLTVL.

This clonotype was counted only a few times. The rearrangement uses TRBV29-1 and TRBJ2-3, with D perhaps assigned TRBD1 or TRBD2 (5 bases each). The CDR3 is 11 amino acids. The V and J ends lost 7 bases and 2 bases respectively, with 7 bases between them. In germline, CDR1 is SQVTM, CDR2 ANQGSEA. Here the CDR3 reads CSAGTTDTQYF. The CDR3 DNA sequence: TGCAGCGCCGGGACCACAGATACGCAGTATTTT.

This chain joins TRBV12-3 or TRBV12-4 and TRBJ2-5; 9 bases line up with TRBD1. This CDR3 is 16 amino acids long. V gave up 3 bases and J gave up 2 bases; unmatched junction bases: 7. The CDR3 bases are TGTGCCAGCAGTTTTGGGACAGGGTGGGTACAAGAGACCCAGTACTTC. It is translated as CASSFGTGWVQETQYF.

The chain links TRBV28 to TRBJ1-2; D remains unclear. Germline CDR1 is MDHEN and CDR2 is SYDVKM. The ends were cut back, 1 base at V and 8 bases at J, with 11 bases in the middle. This CDR3 comprises 13 residues. The CDR3 loop is CASSLSRTHGYTF. The DNA for the CDR3 is TGTGCCAGCAGTTTATCAAGGACCCACGGCTACACCTTC.

Comment on this clonotype: At one boundary the junction diverges from the germline segment, which might be a read error. The gene calls are TRBV12-3 or TRBV12-4 and TRBJ1-5, with D tentatively TRBD1 (6 bases). The CDR3 is 13 amino acids. CDR3 amino acids: CSSRDTGNQPQHF. CDR3 DNA sequence: TGTTCCAGCAGGGACACAGGGAATCAGCCCCAGCATTTT.

The chain employs TRBV2 and TRBJ2-5; D uncertain. This CDR3 has 14 residues. V was pared by 7 bases and J by 5 bases, with 17 bases between. The germline CDR1 and CDR2 sequences are SNHLY and FYNNEI. CDR3 bases: TGTGCCAGCAATAAGAACGCTCTCGGTGAGACCCAGTACTTC. As protein: CASNKNALGETQYF.

This clonotype showed up just once. This chain links TRBV7-9 with TRBJ2-1; TRBD2 agrees at 13 bases. The V gene's germline CDR1 is SEHNR and CDR2 FQNEAQ (reference sequence). This CDR3 has 15 residues. With 5 bases clipped from V and 8 bases from J, the junction kept 6 bases outside the gene matches. CDR3 sequence: CASSLLAGGPHEQFF. As DNA, the CDR3 is TGTGCCAGCAGCCTACTAGCGGGAGGGCCCCATGAGCAGTTCTTC.

This clonotype has more than one count but fewer than ten. The chain uses TRBV5-1 and TRBJ2-5; 12 nucleotides line up with TRBD2. The assigned J gene may be wrong: the sequence end matches TRBJ2-1 better. The CDR3 totals 14 residues. CDR1 and CDR2 (germline): SGHRS, YFSETQ. This chain's CDR3 is CASSSSGGAFEQFF. In nucleotides, the CDR3 is TGCGCCAGCAGCTCTAGCGGGGGGGCCTTTGAGCAGTTCTTC.

V is TRBV12-3 or TRBV12-4 and J is TRBJ2-4; 16 bases map to TRBD2. The length of the CDR3 is 17 residues. The ends lost 5 bases at V and 8 bases at J; junction bases unmatched: 9. CDR3 sequence (DNA): TGTGCCAGCAGTCCCGGGACTAGCGGGAGGGCCGAGGACATTCAGTACTTC. The encoded protein is CASSPGTSGRAEDIQYF.

This clonotype was detected a few times. The genes are TRBV28 and TRBJ1-4; unclear D gene. Germline V gene lookup returns CDR1 MDHEN and CDR2 SYDVKM. Trimming cost V 8 bases and J 8 bases, with 15 bases left between them. The CDR3 spans 13 residues. CDR3 loop: CASRIPFGEKLFF. In nucleotides, the CDR3 is TGTGCCAGCCGGATCCCCTTCGGGGAAAAACTGTTTTTT.

The chain couples TRBV7-9 to TRBJ2-2; no clear D. Between the trimmed V and J ends, which lost 9 bases and 0 bases, there was a span of 20 bases. Germline CDR1 and CDR2: SEHNR and FQNEAQ (reference sequence). The length of the CDR3 is 17 residues. The CDR3 nucleotides are TGTGCCAGGGAGAGGTTCGCCCCAAACCCGAACACCGGGGAGCTGTTTTTT. It translates to CARERFAPNPNTGELFF.

CDR3 protein: CSVRAREMAQYF. The CDR3 nucleotides are TGCAGCGTGAGAGCTAGGGAGATGGCCCAGTACTTC. The chain is built from TRBV29-1 and TRBJ2-5; D might be TRBD2 (5 bases). The CDR3 covers 12 residues. Deletions cut 6 bases from V and 9 bases from J, with 17 bases between. Per the germline V gene, CDR1 is SQVTM and CDR2 is ANQGSEA.

This clonotype was seen a handful of times. The chain joins TRBV5-1 to TRBJ2-7; no clear D. Germline V gene data show CDR1 as SGHRS and CDR2 as YFSETQ. The CDR3 is 15 residues long. The V end was cut by 1 base, the J end by 1 base, with 12 bases between. The CDR3 DNA sequence: TGCGCCAGCAGCTTGCTGGACGTGGGTTCCTACGAGCAGTACTTC. Amino acid sequence: CASSLLDVGSYEQYF.